This TCR beta chain is drawn from a study of PD-1 blockade in classical Hodgkin lymphoma. Study context: With a 2-week interval, patients received intravenous nivolumab at 3 mg/kg. Study findings and constraints: In CD4+ cells, TCR diversity went up significantly by C4D1, but in CD8+ cells it did not.

In the case of this clone: The target antigen is unknown.

The length of the CDR3 is 16 residues. Trimming took off 4 bases at V and 4 bases at J, with 18 bases between the two ends. CDR1 SGHRS and CDR2 YFSETQ come from the germline V gene. Noted time point: cycle 4 day 1 (C4D1), after less than 7 weeks of nivolumab. Every patient experienced relapse after autologous stem cell transplantation, and brentuximab vedotin exposure varied. Generated by immunoSEQ multiplex PCR, the TCRdb table keeps only in-frame clones and is missing some. In the table there are around 90,000 clones, around 78% of which are singletons. The chain uses TRBV5-1 and TRBJ2-1; no firm D call. The source was peripheral blood mononuclear cells (PBMCs), collected before the fourth cycle of nivolumab. The sequence was obtained from a human donor with classical Hodgkin lymphoma. The DNA for the CDR3 is TGCGCCAGCAGCCCCCAACCGTCGGACCTATACAATGAGCAGTTCTTC. It translates to CASSPQPSDLYNEQFF. Supplemented by reference TRBV5-1 and TRBJ2-1, the full variable domain reads KAGVTQTPRYLIKTRGQQVTLSCSPISGHRSVSWYQQTPGQGLQFLFEYFSETQRNKGNFPGRFSGRQFSNSRSEMNVSTLELGDSALYLCASSPQPSDLYNEQFFGPGTRLTVL.